This TCR beta chain was captured by sequencing in a study of T cell changes during pregnancy in multiple sclerosis. Profiled with immunoSEQ multiplex PCR; TCRdb holds only in-frame clones, not every one. Found here are about 53,000 clones, around 90% of them singletons; the top ten hold 0.5%. In its sample, this clone was seen once. The V and J ends lost 0 bases and 4 bases respectively, with 16 bases between them. Germline CDR1 is MGHRA and CDR2 is YSYEKL. CDR3 length: 17 residues. This specimen consisted of CD4+ T cells from peripheral blood mononuclear cells, obtained in the third trimester of pregnancy. This rearrangement joins TRBV4-1 to TRBJ1-5, with a tentative D call TRBD1 (6 bases). The sequence came from a female donor with multiple sclerosis, enrolled in a pregnancy study. DNA for the CDR3: TGCGCCAGCAGCCAAGAGATGGAGGGGGGAGGGAATCAGCCCCAGCATTTT. Translating it yields CASSQEMEGGGNQPQHF.